The clone carrying this T cell receptor beta chain was recorded many times. The data stem from a study of blood T cells in healthy people across ages. The germline V and J ends were trimmed by 5 bases and 7 bases, with 8 bases remaining between them. The CDR3 is 12 amino acids. Germline V gene data show CDR1 as LGHNT and CDR2 as FRNRAP. A J-beta primer mix and a sample-barcoded 5' primer were used in a second PCR of roughly 7 to 12 cycles. One entry per CDR3 protein, called by TCRdb with MiXCR from the 5' RACE reads. The sample has approximately 780,000 distinct CDR3 sequences, around 25% seen once. The data also belong to a second study, concerning T cells of mothers and their children.

This rearrangement joins TRBV12-5 to TRBJ2-2; D gene ambiguous. Sequences were obtained from blood. The TCR comes from a boy between 5 and 17 years old in good health. This CDR3 is CASGTQIGELFF. The CDR3 nucleotides read TGTGCTAGTGGTACCCAAATCGGGGAGCTGTTTTTT.